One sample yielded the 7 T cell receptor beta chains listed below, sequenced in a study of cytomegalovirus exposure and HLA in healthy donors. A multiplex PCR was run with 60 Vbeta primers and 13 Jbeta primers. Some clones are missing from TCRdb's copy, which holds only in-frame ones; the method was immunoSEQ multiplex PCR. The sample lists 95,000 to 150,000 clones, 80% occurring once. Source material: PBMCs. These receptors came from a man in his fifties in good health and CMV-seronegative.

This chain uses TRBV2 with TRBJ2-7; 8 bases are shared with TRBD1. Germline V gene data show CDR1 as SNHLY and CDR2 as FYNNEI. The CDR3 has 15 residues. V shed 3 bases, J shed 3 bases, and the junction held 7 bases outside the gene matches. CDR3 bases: TGTGCCAGCAGTGAGGGCGACAGGGGACTCTACGAGCAGTACTTC. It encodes CASSEGDRGLYEQYF.

The CDR3 nucleotides are TGCAGCGTCCCCCGGAGGGGCGGGAACACTGAAGCTTTCTTT. Protein sequence: CSVPRRGGNTEAFF. The gene calls are TRBV29-1 and TRBJ1-1; the D gene is possibly TRBD1 (5 bases). The ends were cut back, 6 bases at V and 1 base at J, with 15 bases in the middle. The germline V gene has CDR1 SQVTM and CDR2 ANQGSEA. There are 14 residues in the CDR3.

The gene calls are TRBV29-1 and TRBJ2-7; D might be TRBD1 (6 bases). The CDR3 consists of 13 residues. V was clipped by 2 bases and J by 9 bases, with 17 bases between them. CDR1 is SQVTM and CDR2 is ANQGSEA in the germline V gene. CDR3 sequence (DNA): TGCAGCGTTGAACGGTCAGGGGCTCCCGGGCAGTACTTC. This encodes CSVERSGAPGQYF.

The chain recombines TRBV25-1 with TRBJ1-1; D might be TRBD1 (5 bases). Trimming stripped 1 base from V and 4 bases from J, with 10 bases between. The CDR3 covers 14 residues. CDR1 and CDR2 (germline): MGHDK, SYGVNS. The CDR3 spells CASSEFQGVTEAFF. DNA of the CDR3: TGTGCCAGCAGTGAATTTCAAGGGGTCACTGAAGCTTTCTTT. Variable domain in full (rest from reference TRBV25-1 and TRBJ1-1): EADIYQTPRYLVIGTGKKITLECSQTMGHDKMYWYQQDPGMELHLIHYSYGVNSTEKGDLSSESTVSRIRTEHFPLTLESARPSHTSQYLCASSEFQGVTEAFFGQGTRLTVV.

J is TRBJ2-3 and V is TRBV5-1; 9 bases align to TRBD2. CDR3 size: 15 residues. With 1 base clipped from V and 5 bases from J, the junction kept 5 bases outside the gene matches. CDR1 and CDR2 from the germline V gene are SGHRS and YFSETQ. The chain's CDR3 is CASSLSLAGLDTQYF. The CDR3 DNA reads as TGCGCCAGCAGCTTGAGTCTAGCGGGATTAGATACGCAGTATTTT.

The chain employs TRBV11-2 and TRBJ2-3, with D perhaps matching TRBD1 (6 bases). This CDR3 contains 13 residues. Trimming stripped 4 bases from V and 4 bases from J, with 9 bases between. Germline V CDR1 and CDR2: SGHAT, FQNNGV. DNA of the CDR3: TGTGCCAGCAGCTCAACAGGGTCAGATACGCAGTATTTT. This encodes CASSSTGSDTQYF. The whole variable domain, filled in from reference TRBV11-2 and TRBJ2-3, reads EAGVAQSPRYKIIEKRQSVAFWCNPISGHATLYWYQQILGQGPKLLIQFQNNGVVDDSQLPKDRFSAERLKGVDSTLKIQPAKLEDSAVYLCASSSTGSDTQYFGPGTRLTVL.

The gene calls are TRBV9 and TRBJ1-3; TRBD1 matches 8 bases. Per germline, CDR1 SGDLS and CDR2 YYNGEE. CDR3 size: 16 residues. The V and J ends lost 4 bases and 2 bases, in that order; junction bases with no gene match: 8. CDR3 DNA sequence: TGTGCCAGCAGCAACGACCCCAGGGGGCCTGGAAACACCATATATTTT. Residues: CASSNDPRGPGNTIYF.